This T cell receptor beta chain was captured in a study of T-cell reconstitution after alpha-beta-depleted transplantation in children. Trimming shortened V by 9 bases and J by 2 bases, and 25 bases separated the two germline ends. CDR3 size: 17 residues. Germline-derived CDR1 and CDR2 are MNHEY and SMNVEV (reference sequence). A library of TCRbeta sequences, prepared with unique molecular identifiers, was generated. Each CDR3 protein is one row after TCRdb ran MiXCR on the PCR reads. The table lists over 90,000 distinct CDR3 sequences, over 6% of them singletons, with roughly 17% in the top ten. The sequencing here drew on PBMCs, taken before TCRalphabeta/CD19-depleted stem cell transplant. V and J are TRBV27 and TRBJ1-2; D unclear. This clonotype originated in a boy aged 2 to 10 with acute lymphoblastic leukemia, due to receive a stem cell transplant. DNA for the CDR3: TGTGCCAGGTGGCGCGAGATTCTCCCTTTTTCGAACTATGGCTACACCTTC. It encodes CARWREILPFSNYGYTF.